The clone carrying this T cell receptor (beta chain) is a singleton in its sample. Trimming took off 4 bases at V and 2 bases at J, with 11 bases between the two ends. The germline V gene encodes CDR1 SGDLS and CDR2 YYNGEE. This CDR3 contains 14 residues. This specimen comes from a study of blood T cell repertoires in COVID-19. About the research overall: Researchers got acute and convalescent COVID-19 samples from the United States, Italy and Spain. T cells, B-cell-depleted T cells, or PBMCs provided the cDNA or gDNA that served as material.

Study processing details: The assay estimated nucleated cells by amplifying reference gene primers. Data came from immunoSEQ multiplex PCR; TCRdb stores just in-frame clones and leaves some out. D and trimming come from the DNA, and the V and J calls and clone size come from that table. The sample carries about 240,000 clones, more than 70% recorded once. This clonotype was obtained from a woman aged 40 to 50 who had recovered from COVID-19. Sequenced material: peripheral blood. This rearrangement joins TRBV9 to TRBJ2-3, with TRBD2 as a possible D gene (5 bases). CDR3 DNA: TGTGCCAGCAGCCCCAGGCGGGTCACAGATACGCAGTATTTT. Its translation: CASSPRRVTDTQYF.